The rows below give T cell receptor beta chains drawn from one sample of a study of Graves' ophthalmopathy and Graves' hyperthyroidism. TCRdb re-called the multiplex PCR reads through MiXCR, storing one row per CDR3 protein. The data show just over 600,000 distinct CDR3 sequences, about a fifth seen once. The specimen sequenced was peripheral blood. The receptors stem from a woman aged 18-29 years with stable Graves' hyperthyroidism. Some clones in this sample may be carry-over from other donors' samples. Each CDR3 is given with its conserved first and last residue. The D gene is left open where the match is weak. Clone size is shown for a subset of rows, as once, few, many or a class of expanded clone.

cdr3_aa cdr3_nt d_call v_call clone_size j_call
CASRRPGNTIYF TGTGCCAGCAGGCGTCCTGGAAACACCATATATTTT - TRBV12-3/TRBV12-4 many TRBJ1-3
CASSFGRVYEQYF TGTGCCAGCAGTTTTGGCAGGGTCTACGAGCAGTACTTC - TRBV12-3/TRBV12-4 many TRBJ2-7
CASSERFEQYF TGTGCCAGCAGTGAAAGGTTCGAGCAGTACTTC - TRBV6-1 many TRBJ2-7
CSAKTGINQPQHF TGCAGTGCTAAGACAGGGATAAATCAGCCCCAGCATTTT TRBD1 TRBV20-1 many TRBJ1-5
CATSRPGELLYF TGTGCCACCAGCAGACCTGGAGAGTTACTGTACTTC - TRBV15 many TRBJ2-7
CAYAPGTGYEQYF TGTGCTTACGCCCCTGGGACAGGCTACGAGCAGTACTTC TRBD1 TRBV30 many TRBJ2-7
CASSGYNTEAFF TGTGCCAGCAGCGGTTACAACACTGAGGCTTTCTTT - TRBV9 few TRBJ1-1
CASIKKPRGMNTEAFF TGTGCCAGCATTAAGAAACCCAGGGGGATGAACACTGAAGCTTTCTTT TRBD1 TRBV12-3/TRBV12-4 many TRBJ1-1
CASSIQGQGAQPQHF TGTGCCAGTAGTATACAGGGACAGGGGGCCCAGCCCCAGCATTTT TRBD1 TRBV19 - TRBJ1-5
CASSITSEAFF TGTGCCAGCAGTATCACCAGCGAAGCTTTCTTT - TRBV2 many TRBJ1-1
CASRDRVIETQYF TGTGCCAGCAGGGACAGGGTCATCGAGACCCAGTACTTC TRBD1 TRBV6-1 once TRBJ2-5
CASRRTGPGYTEAFF TGTGCCAGCAGACGTACGGGGCCGGGATACACTGAAGCTTTCTTT - TRBV2 - TRBJ1-1
CSATDSQETQYF TGCAGTGCTACCGACAGTCAAGAGACCCAGTACTTC - TRBV20-1 - TRBJ2-5
CASRRTDTEAFF TGTGCCAGCAGAAGAACCGACACTGAAGCTTTCTTT - TRBV6-1 many TRBJ1-1
CASSPHYEQYF TGTGCCAGCAGCCCTCACTACGAGCAGTACTTC - TRBV12-3/TRBV12-4 many TRBJ2-7
CATSDSQPGIYDQYF TGTGCCACCAGTGATTCGCAGCCGGGTATTTACGATCAGTACTTC - TRBV24-1 - TRBJ2-7
CASSLGQGRFQPQHF TGTGCCAGCAGTTTGGGACAGGGTAGGTTTCAGCCCCAGCATTTT TRBD1 TRBV27 many TRBJ1-5
CASSPGGADYGYTF TGTGCCAGCAGCCCCGGAGGAGCGGACTATGGCTACACCTTC - TRBV6-1 many TRBJ1-2
CASSQEGRGGTEAFF TGTGCCAGCAGCCAAGAGGGCAGGGGTGGCACTGAAGCTTTCTTT - TRBV4-2 many TRBJ1-1
CASSLRSSHYEQYF TGTGCCAGCAGTTTACGGAGCAGCCACTACGAGCAGTACTTC - TRBV27 - TRBJ2-7
CASSGSVQGTGYTF TGTGCCAGCAGTGGGAGTGTGCAGGGAACTGGCTACACCTTC - TRBV6-1 - TRBJ1-2
CASRPGAGGGYTF TGTGCCAGCCGCCCCGGGGCAGGGGGTGGCTACACCTTC TRBD1 TRBV12-3/TRBV12-4 many TRBJ1-2
CASSLRTSGSNEQYF TGTGCCAGCAGCCTTAGGACTAGCGGGAGTAACGAGCAGTACTTC TRBD2 TRBV12-3/TRBV12-4 many TRBJ2-7
CAWAPQGVGETQYF TGTGCCTGGGCCCCACAGGGGGTGGGGGAGACCCAGTACTTC TRBD1 TRBV30 few TRBJ2-5
CASSLNREDNEAFF TGTGCCAGCAGTTTAAACAGGGAGGATAATGAAGCTTTCTTT - TRBV12-3/TRBV12-4 many TRBJ1-1
CASSLESFGQPQHF TGTGCCAGCAGTTTAGAAAGTTTTGGTCAGCCCCAGCATTTT - TRBV12-3/TRBV12-4 many TRBJ1-5
CASSQPGTGTNEQYF TGTGCCAGCAGTCAACCCGGGACAGGGACGAACGAGCAGTACTTC TRBD1 TRBV2 many TRBJ2-7
CASSPRTAANTGELFF TGTGCCAGCAGCCCAAGGACAGCTGCCAACACCGGGGAGCTGTTTTTT - TRBV7-6 many TRBJ2-2
CSAQYRPYEQYF TGCAGTGCTCAGTATAGGCCCTACGAGCAGTACTTC - TRBV20-1 - TRBJ2-7
CASSYPHRVSETQYF TGTGCCAGCAGTTACCCCCACAGGGTTTCTGAGACCCAGTACTTC - TRBV6-2/TRBV6-3 few TRBJ2-5
CASKGTGMNTEAFF TGTGCCAGCAAAGGGACCGGCATGAACACTGAAGCTTTCTTT - TRBV2 many TRBJ1-1
CASGWTSGDTGELFF TGTGCCAGCGGTTGGACTAGCGGGGATACCGGGGAGCTGTTTTTT TRBD2 TRBV12-3/TRBV12-4 - TRBJ2-2
CASSMSARGSMPEQYF TGTGCCAGTAGTATGTCGGCGAGAGGGAGTATGCCCGAGCAGTACTTC - TRBV19 many TRBJ2-7
CASSGQAVFGYTF TGTGCCAGCAGCGGACAGGCGGTCTTTGGCTACACCTTC TRBD1 TRBV6-5 many TRBJ1-2
CASSTLVVAGELFF TGTGCCAGCAGTACACTAGTGGTGGCCGGGGAGCTGTTTTTT - TRBV12-3/TRBV12-4 - TRBJ2-2